This is a list of T cell receptor beta chains from one sample in a study of CD8+ T cells in alopecia areata. TCRdb's copy holds only in-frame clones and misses some; the assay was immunoSEQ multiplex PCR. The sample lists hundreds of thousands of clones; roughly 69% were seen once. The sequenced sample was CD4+ T cells sorted from blood, obtained at week 0. All receptors come from a human donor with alopecia areata. Both conserved end residues are part of each CDR3. The D gene is left open where the match is weak. Some rows have no size entry. The others give once, few or many, or a class for an expanded clone.

D gene	V gene	clone size	J gene	CDR3 protein	CDR3 DNA
.	TRBV28	.	TRBJ2-1	CASRFRYNEQFF	TGTGCCAGCAGGTTCCGTTACAATGAGCAGTTCTTC
.	TRBV4-3	few	TRBJ2-6	CASSQDTGANVLTF	TGCGCCAGCAGCCAAGATACTGGGGCCAACGTCCTGACTTTC
.	TRBV7-9	few	TRBJ2-5	CASSKTRETQYF	TGTGCCAGCAGCAAGACTCGAGAGACCCAGTACTTC
.	TRBV15	.	TRBJ2-1	CATSRGSGRGNEQFF	TGTGCCACCAGCCGGGGATCAGGAAGGGGCAATGAGCAGTTCTTC
TRBD1	TRBV5-1	.	TRBJ2-5	CASSAGQGIQETQYF	TGCGCCAGCAGCGCCGGACAGGGGATCCAAGAGACCCAGTACTTC
.	TRBV7-6	.	TRBJ2-6	CASSLVAGAGANVLTF	TGTGCCAGCAGCTTAGTTGCAGGTGCTGGGGCCAACGTCCTGACTTTC
.	TRBV30	.	TRBJ1-1	CAWSVQGASEAFF	TGTGCCTGGAGTGTACAAGGGGCCTCTGAAGCTTTCTTT
TRBD2	TRBV7-7	.	TRBJ2-1	CASSPLVGGGADEQFF	TGTGCTAGCAGCCCCCTCGTGGGCGGGGGGGCCGATGAGCAGTTCTTC
.	TRBV10-3	few	TRBJ2-3	CAISEGITDTQYF	TGTGCCATCAGTGAGGGCATCACAGATACGCAGTATTTT
.	TRBV25-1	.	TRBJ2-5	CASSGTLSRDQETQYF	TGTGCCAGCAGTGGAACCCTCTCGCGCGACCAAGAGACCCAGTACTTC
.	TRBV6-6	.	TRBJ1-5	CASSYSDRGQPQHF	TGTGCCAGCAGTTACTCCGATCGGGGTCAGCCCCAGCATTTT
TRBD2	TRBV2	.	TRBJ2-1	CASSAPGTSYEQFF	TGTGCCAGCAGTGCTCCCGGGACTAGCTATGAGCAGTTCTTC
.	TRBV29-1	few	TRBJ2-3	CSVEEVVADTQYF	TGCAGCGTTGAAGAGGTGGTAGCAGATACGCAGTATTTT
.	TRBV30	.	TRBJ1-6	CAWRTSTDNSPLHF	TGTGCCTGGAGGACTAGTACAGATAATTCACCCCTCCACTTT
.	TRBV5-6	.	TRBJ1-2	CASSLSTRNYGYTF	TGTGCCAGCAGCTTGTCTACCAGAAACTATGGCTACACCTTC
.	TRBV29-1	few	TRBJ2-5	CSVGGSRGPSETQYF	TGCAGCGTGGGAGGGTCCCGGGGGCCGTCAGAGACCCAGTACTTC
TRBD2	TRBV4-3	.	TRBJ2-3	CASSQDTPASGGADTQYF	TGCGCCAGCAGCCAAGATACCCCGGCTAGCGGGGGGGCCGATACGCAGTATTTT
.	TRBV11-2	.	TRBJ1-4	CASSPPGVYEKLFF	TGTGCCAGCAGCCCCCCGGGGGTGTATGAAAAACTGTTTTTT
.	TRBV9	once	TRBJ2-5	CASSVEALGETQYF	TGTGCCAGCAGCGTAGAGGCTTTGGGGGAGACCCAGTACTTC
.	TRBV29-1	.	TRBJ2-5	CSVPTQGASQYF	TGCAGCGTTCCCACCCAGGGAGCCTCCCAGTACTTC
TRBD1	TRBV29-1	few	TRBJ2-5	CSVEDRTGQETQYF	TGCAGCGTTGAAGACCGGACAGGCCAAGAGACCCAGTACTTC
TRBD2	TRBV27	few	TRBJ2-3	CAIQTSGLPNTQYF	TGTGCCATCCAGACTAGCGGACTACCAAATACGCAGTATTTT
TRBD1	TRBV29-1	.	TRBJ2-7	CSADRGGNEQYF	TGCAGCGCGGACAGGGGAGGGAACGAGCAGTACTTC
.	TRBV9	.	TRBJ1-6	CASSVATTGYYNSPLHF	TGTGCCAGCAGCGTAGCTACCACAGGGTACTATAATTCACCCCTCCACTTT
TRBD2	TRBV5-1	.	TRBJ2-7	CASSSSGTNYEQYF	TGCGCCAGCAGCAGTTCCGGGACTAACTACGAGCAGTACTTC
.	TRBV30	.	TRBJ1-1	CAWSVYGGMAEAFF	TGTGCCTGGAGTGTATACGGAGGAATGGCTGAAGCTTTCTTT
.	TRBV30	.	TRBJ1-2	CAWSEGGGYGYTF	TGTGCCTGGAGCGAGGGAGGGGGCTATGGCTACACCTTC
TRBD1	TRBV7-9	few	TRBJ1-3	CASRPDRGNIYF	TGTGCCAGCAGACCCGACAGGGGTAACATATATTTT
.	TRBV7-2	many	TRBJ2-3	CASSPYPRAGFTDTQYF	TGTGCCAGCAGCCCCTACCCCCGGGCGGGGTTCACAGATACGCAGTATTTT
.	TRBV29-1	few	TRBJ1-2	CSVPTGGYGYTF	TGCAGCGTTCCGACAGGCGGGTATGGCTACACCTTC
.	TRBV11-1	.	TRBJ2-5	CASSSWSGKAETQYF	TGTGCCAGCAGCTCTTGGAGCGGAAAGGCAGAGACCCAGTACTTC
.	TRBV7-9	.	TRBJ2-1	CASSLGVQKEFF	TGTGCCAGCAGCTTAGGGGTCCAAAAAGAGTTCTTC
TRBD1	TRBV5-1	few	TRBJ1-5	CASSLRPGGNQPQHF	TGCGCCAGCAGCCTCCGGCCAGGGGGGAATCAGCCCCAGCATTTT
.	TRBV29-1	.	TRBJ2-7	CSVEGGAYEQYF	TGCAGCGTTGAAGGGGGGGCCTACGAGCAGTACTTC
TRBD1	TRBV9	.	TRBJ1-6	CASSADRGAPLHF	TGTGCCAGCAGCGCGGACAGGGGTGCACCCCTCCACTTT
.	TRBV30	.	TRBJ1-2	CAWSAATGTHYGYTF	TGTGCCTGGAGTGCTGCGACCGGGACCCACTATGGCTACACCTTC
.	TRBV25-1	.	TRBJ1-2	CASSEYRFHGYTF	TGTGCCAGCAGTGAATACCGGTTTCATGGCTACACCTTC
.	TRBV30	.	TRBJ1-5	CAWSVQGDQPQHF	TGTGCCTGGAGTGTACAGGGTGATCAGCCCCAGCATTTT
TRBD1	TRBV6-6	.	TRBJ2-5	CASSYSAGGGQETQYF	TGTGCCAGCAGTTACTCGGCAGGGGGCGGCCAAGAGACCCAGTACTTC
TRBD2	TRBV7-2	few	TRBJ2-1	CASSLARGGDNEQFF	TGTGCCAGCAGCTTAGCTCGGGGGGGTGACAATGAGCAGTTCTTC
.	TRBV4-1	once	TRBJ1-5	CASSGTYSNQPQHF	TGCGCCAGCAGCGGGACTTATAGCAATCAGCCCCAGCATTTT
.	TRBV7-3	.	TRBJ2-2	CASSLVGILNTGELFF	TGTGCCAGCAGCCTCGTTGGGATCCTGAACACCGGGGAGCTGTTTTTT